This T cell receptor (beta chain) originates from a study of blood T cell repertoires in COVID-19. Study at large: PBMCs, B-cell-depleted T cells, or T cells provided the cDNA or gDNA that made up the material.

Produced via immunoSEQ multiplex PCR; TCRdb's table is partial and in-frame only. The sample lists more than 250,000 clones, 65% to 90% occurring once. The CDR3 is 19 residues long. J gave up 0 bases and V 2 bases, and 7 bases lay outside the gene matches. Germline assignment: CDR1 LGHNA and CDR2 YNFKEQ. This chain links TRBV4-2 with TRBJ2-1, with 13 bases that match TRBD2. The receptor comes from a woman aged 18 to 35 who had recovered from COVID-19. Sequencing input: PBMCs or T cells enriched from blood (not recorded which). The CDR3 DNA reads as TGTGCCAGCAGCCAAAGGACTAGCGGGAGTGGGACCTCCTACAATGAGCAGTTCTTC. Amino acid sequence: CASSQRTSGSGTSYNEQFF.